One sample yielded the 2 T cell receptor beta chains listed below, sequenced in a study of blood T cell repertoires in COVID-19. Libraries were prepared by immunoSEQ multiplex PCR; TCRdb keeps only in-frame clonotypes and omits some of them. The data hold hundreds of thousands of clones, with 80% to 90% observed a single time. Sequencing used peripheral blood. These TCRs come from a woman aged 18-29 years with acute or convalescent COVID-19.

This chain's CDR3 is CASSEKEMNEQFF. CDR3 nucleotides: TGTGCCAGCAGTGAGAAAGAGATGAATGAGCAGTTCTTC. The chain uses TRBV6-4 and TRBJ2-1; D remains unclear. Per the germline V gene, CDR1 is MRHNA and CDR2 is SNTAGT. The V end lost 3 bases, the J end lost 7 bases, and 10 bases lay between the germline ends. This CDR3 comprises 13 residues.

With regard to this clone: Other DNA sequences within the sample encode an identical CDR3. CDR3 nucleotide sequence: TGTGCCAGCAGCCAAGGCGGAACTGAAGCTTTCTTT. Translation: CASSQGGTEAFF. The V call is TRBV3-1 (or the pseudogene TRBV3-2), the J call TRBJ1-1; no clear D. In germline, CDR1 is LGHDT, CDR2 YNNKEL (reference sequence). The CDR3 length is 12 residues. V lost 1 base and J 5 bases, leaving 5 bases between the germline ends.